This TCR beta chain was obtained from a study of Ad26.COV2.S vaccination and SARS-CoV-2 variants. The CDR3 runs to 19 residues. Trimming removed 2 bases from V and 2 bases from J; junction bases left unmatched: 14. Germline V gene sequence: CDR1 MNHEY, CDR2 SVGEGT. Treatment noted: some 19 received Ad26.COV2.S at low or high dose, single or two shots; about 5 received placebo; per-sample allocation not given. Day 63 after the first vaccine or placebo injection was the time point for sampling. Clones were read by immunoSEQ multiplex PCR, and TCRdb kept only the in-frame ones, dropping some. The sample has some 390,000 clones, around 91% seen once; the top ten hold under 2%.

The source material was peripheral blood, sampled in a trial of Ad26.COV2.S vaccine versus placebo. The chain recombines TRBV6-2 or TRBV6-3 with TRBJ1-2; 10 bases line up with TRBD1. This clonotype was sampled from a person between 18 and 65 years old who received the Ad26.COV2.S COVID-19 vaccine or a placebo. The CDR3 reads CASSYQTAGDRGPNYGYTF. The CDR3 DNA reads as TGTGCCAGCAGTTACCAAACGGCGGGGGACAGGGGTCCGAACTATGGCTACACCTTC.